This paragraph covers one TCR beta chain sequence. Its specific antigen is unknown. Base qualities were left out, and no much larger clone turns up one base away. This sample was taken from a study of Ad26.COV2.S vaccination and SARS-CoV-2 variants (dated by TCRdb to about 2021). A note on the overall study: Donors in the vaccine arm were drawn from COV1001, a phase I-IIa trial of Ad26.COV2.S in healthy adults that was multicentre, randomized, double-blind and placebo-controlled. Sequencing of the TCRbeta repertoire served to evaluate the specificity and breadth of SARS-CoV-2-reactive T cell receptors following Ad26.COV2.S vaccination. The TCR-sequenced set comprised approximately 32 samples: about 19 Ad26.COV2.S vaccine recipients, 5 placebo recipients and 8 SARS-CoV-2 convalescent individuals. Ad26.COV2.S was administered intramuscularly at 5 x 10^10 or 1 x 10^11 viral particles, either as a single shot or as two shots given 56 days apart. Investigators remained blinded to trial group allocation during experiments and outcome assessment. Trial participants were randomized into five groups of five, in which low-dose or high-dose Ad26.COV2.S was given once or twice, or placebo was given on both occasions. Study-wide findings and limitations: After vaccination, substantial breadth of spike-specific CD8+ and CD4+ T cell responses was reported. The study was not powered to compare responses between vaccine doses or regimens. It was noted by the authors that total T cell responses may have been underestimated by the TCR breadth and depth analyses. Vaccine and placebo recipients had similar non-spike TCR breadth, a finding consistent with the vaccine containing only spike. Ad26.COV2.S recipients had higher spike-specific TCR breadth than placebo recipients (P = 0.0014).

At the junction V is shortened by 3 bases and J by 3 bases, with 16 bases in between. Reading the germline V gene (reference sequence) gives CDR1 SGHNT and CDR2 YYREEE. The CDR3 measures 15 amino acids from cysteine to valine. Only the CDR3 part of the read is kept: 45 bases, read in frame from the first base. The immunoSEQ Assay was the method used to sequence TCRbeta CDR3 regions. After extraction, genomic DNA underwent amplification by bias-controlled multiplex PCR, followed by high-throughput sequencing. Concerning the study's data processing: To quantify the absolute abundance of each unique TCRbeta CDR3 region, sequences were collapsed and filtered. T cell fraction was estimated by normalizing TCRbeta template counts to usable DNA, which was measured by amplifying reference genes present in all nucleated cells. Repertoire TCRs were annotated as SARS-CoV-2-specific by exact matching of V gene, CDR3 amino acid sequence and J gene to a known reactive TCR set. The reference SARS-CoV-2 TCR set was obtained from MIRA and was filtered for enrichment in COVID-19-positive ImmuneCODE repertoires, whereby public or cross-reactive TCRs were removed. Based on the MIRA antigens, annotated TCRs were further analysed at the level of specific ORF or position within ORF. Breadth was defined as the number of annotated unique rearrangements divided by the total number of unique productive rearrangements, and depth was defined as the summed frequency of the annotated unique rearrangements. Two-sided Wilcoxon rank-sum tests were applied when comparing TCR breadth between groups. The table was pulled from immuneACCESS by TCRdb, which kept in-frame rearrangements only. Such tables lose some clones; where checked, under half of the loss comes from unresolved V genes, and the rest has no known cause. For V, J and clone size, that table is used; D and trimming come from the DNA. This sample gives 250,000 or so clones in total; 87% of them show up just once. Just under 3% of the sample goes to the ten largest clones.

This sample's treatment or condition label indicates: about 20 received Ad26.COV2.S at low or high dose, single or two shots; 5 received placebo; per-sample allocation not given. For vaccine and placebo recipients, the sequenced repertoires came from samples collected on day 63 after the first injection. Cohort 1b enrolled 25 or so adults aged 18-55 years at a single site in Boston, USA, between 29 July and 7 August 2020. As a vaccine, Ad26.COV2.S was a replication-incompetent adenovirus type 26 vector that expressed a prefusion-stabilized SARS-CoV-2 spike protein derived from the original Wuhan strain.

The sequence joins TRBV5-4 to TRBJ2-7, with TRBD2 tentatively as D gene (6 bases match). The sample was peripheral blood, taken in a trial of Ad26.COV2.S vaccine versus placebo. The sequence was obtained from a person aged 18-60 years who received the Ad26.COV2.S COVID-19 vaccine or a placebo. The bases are TGTGCCAGCAGCTCGAAAGGCGGGGATTTCTACGAGCAGTACGTC. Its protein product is CASSSKGGDFYEQYV.